This T cell receptor (beta chain) was sequenced during a study of T cell repertoires in cytomegalovirus infection. Study context: Both CMV infection and a matching HLA type were indicated by public TCR beta signatures.

Trimming took 6 bases from V and 6 from J; bases not matched to a gene: 16. There are 16 residues in the CDR3. CDR1 SGHTA and CDR2 FQGNSA come from the germline V gene. The sample holds many counts of this clonotype. One entry per CDR3 protein, called by TCRdb with MiXCR from the reads. The sample records approximately 250,000 distinct CDR3 sequences, approximately 8.3% being singletons. V usage is TRBV7-2 and J usage is TRBJ1-2, with 7 bases matching TRBD1. Sample: PBMCs. This receptor was taken from a human donor in good health (CMV status not recorded). Some clones in this sample may be carry-over from other donors' samples. The CDR3 region is CASRPTTGTAAHGYTF. The CDR3 DNA follows: TGTGCCAGCAGGCCTACTACCGGGACAGCGGCCCATGGCTACACCTTC.